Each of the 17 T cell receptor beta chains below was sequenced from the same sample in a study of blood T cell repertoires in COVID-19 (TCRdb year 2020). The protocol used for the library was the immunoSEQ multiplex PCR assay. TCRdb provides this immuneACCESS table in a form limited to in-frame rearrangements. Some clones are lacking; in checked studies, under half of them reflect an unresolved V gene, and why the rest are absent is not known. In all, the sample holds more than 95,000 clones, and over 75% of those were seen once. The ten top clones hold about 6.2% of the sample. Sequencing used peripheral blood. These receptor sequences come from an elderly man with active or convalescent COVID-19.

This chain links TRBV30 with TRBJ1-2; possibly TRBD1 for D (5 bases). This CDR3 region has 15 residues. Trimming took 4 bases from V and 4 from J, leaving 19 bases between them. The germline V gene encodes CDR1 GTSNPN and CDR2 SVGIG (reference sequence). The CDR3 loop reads CAWNDSSSILYGYTF. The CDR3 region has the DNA TGTGCCTGGAATGACAGTAGTTCCATCCTCTATGGCTACACCTTC.

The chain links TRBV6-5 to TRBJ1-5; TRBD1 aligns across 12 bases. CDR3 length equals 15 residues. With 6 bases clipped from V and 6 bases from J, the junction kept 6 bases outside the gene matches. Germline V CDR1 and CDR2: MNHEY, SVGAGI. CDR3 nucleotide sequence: TGTGCCAGCAGAAGGGACAGGGGGCTTTCTCAGCCCCAGCATTTT. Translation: CASRRDRGLSQPQHF.

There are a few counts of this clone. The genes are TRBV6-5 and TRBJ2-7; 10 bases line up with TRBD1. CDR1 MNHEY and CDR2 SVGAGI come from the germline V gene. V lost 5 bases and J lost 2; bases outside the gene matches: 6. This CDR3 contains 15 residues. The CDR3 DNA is TGTGCCAGCAGTACCTACGGACAGGGGGCCTACGAGCAGTACTTC. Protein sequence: CASSTYGQGAYEQYF.

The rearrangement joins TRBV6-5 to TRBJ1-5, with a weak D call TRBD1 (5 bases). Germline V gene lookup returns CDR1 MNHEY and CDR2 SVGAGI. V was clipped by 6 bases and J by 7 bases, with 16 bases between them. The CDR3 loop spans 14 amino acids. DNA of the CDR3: TGTGCCAGCAGGGGCGTAGGGGAATGGCAGCCCCAGCATTTT. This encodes CASRGVGEWQPQHF.

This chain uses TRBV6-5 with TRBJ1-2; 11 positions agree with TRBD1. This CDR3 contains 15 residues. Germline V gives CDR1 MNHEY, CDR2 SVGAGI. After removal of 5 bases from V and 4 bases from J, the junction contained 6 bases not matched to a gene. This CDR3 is CASSQDRGLVYGYTF. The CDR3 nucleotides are TGTGCCAGCAGTCAGGACAGGGGGCTGGTCTATGGCTACACCTTC.

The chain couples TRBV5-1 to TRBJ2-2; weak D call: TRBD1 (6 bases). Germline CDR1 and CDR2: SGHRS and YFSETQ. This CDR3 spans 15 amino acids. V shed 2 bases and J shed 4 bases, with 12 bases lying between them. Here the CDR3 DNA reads TGCGCCAGCAGCTTTGGACAGCAATTCACCGGGGAGCTGTTTTTT. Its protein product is CASSFGQQFTGELFF.

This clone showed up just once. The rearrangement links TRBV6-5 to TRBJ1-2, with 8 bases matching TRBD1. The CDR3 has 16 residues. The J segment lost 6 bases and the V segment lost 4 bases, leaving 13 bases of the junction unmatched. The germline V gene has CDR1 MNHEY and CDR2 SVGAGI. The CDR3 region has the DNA TGTGCCAGCAGTTTGATTCAGCGGACAGGGATTAATGGCTACACCTTC. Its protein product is CASSLIQRTGINGYTF.

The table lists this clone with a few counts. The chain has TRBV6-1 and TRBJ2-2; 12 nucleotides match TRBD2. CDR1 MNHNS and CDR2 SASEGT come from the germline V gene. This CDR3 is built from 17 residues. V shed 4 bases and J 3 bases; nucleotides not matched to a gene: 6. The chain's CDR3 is CASSGRLAGEYTGELFF. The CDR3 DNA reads TGTGCCAGCAGTGGTCGACTAGCGGGGGAGTACACCGGGGAGCTGTTTTTT.

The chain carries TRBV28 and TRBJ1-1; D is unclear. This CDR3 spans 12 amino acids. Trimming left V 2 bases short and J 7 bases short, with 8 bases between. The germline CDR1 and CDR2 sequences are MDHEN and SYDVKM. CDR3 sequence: CASSLGRSEAFF. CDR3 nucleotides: TGTGCCAGCAGTTTAGGTCGGAGTGAAGCTTTCTTT.

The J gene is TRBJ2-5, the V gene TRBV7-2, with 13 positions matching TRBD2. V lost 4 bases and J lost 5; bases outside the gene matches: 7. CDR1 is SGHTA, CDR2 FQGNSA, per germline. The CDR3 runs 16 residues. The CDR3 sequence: CASSSRTSGGRETQYF. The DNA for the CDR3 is TGTGCCAGCAGCTCCCGGACTAGCGGGGGTAGGGAGACCCAGTACTTC.

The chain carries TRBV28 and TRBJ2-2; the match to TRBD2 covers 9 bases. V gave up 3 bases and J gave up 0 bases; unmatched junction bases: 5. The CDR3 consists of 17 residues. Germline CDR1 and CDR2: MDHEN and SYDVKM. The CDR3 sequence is CASSFERGAPNTGELFF. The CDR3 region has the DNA TGTGCCAGCAGTTTTGAGCGGGGGGCCCCGAACACCGGGGAGCTGTTTTTT.

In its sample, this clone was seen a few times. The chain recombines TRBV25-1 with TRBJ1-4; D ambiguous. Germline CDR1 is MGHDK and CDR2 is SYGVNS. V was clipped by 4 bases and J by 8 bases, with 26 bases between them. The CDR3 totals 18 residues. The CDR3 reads CASSGTPGREGLNEKLFF. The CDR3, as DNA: TGTGCCAGCAGTGGGACGCCGGGGAGGGAAGGTTTAAACGAAAAACTGTTTTTT.

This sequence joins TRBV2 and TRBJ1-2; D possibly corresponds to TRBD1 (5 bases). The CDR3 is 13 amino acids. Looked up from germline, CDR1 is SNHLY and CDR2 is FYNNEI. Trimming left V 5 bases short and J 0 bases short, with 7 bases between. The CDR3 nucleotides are TGTGCCAGCAGTCTGGACACTAACTATGGCTACACCTTC. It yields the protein CASSLDTNYGYTF.

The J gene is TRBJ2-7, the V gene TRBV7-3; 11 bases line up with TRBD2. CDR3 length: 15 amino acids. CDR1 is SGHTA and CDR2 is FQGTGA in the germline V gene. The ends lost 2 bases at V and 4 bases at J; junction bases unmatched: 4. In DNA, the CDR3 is TGTGCCAGCAGCTTATCCGGGACTAGCGGTTACGAGCAGTACTTC. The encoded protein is CASSLSGTSGYEQYF.

The CDR3 DNA follows: TGTGCCAGCAGTTTCCGGGACAATGAGCAGTTCTTC. Encoded protein: CASSFRDNEQFF. V gene TRBV12-3 or TRBV12-4 combines with J gene TRBJ2-1; no firm D call. CDR3 length: 12 amino acids. The V end lost 3 bases, the J end lost 5 bases, and 5 bases lay between the germline ends.

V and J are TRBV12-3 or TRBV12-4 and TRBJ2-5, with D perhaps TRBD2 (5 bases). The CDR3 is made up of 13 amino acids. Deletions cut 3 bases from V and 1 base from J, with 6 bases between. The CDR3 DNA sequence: TGTGCCAGCAGTTTCGGGATCCAAGAGACCCAGTACTTC. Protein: CASSFGIQETQYF.

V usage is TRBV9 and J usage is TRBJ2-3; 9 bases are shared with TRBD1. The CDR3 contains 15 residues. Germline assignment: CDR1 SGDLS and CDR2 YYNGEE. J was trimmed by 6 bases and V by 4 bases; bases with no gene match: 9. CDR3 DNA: TGTGCCAGCAGCTTACACAGGGGGCGGGAGGATACGCAGTATTTT. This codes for CASSLHRGREDTQYF. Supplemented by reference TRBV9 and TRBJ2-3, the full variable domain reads DSGVTQTPKHLITATGQRVTLRCSPRSGDLSVYWYQQSLDQGLQFLIQYYNGEERAKGNILERFSAQQFPDLHSELNLSSLELGDSALYFCASSLHRGREDTQYFGPGTRLTVL.